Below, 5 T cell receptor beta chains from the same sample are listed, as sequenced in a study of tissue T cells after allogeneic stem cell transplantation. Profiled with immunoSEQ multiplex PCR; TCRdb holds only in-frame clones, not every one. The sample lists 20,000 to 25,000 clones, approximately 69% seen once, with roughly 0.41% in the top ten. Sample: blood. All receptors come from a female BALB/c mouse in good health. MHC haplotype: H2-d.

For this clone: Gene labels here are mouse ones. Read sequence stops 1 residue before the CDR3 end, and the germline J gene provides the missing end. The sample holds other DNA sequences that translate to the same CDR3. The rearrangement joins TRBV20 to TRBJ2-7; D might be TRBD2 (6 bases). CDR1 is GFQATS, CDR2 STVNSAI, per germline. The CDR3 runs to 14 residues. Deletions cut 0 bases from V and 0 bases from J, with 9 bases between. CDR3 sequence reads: CGARDWGSSYEQYF. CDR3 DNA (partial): TGTGGTGCTAGGGACTGGGGAAGCTCCTATGAACAGTAC. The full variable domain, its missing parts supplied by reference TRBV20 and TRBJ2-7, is GALVYQYPRRTICKSGTSMRMECQAVGFQATSVAWYRQSPQKTFELIALSTVNSAIKYEQNFTQEKFPISHPNLSFSSMTVLNAYLEDRGLYLCGARDWGSSYEQYFGPGTRLTVL.

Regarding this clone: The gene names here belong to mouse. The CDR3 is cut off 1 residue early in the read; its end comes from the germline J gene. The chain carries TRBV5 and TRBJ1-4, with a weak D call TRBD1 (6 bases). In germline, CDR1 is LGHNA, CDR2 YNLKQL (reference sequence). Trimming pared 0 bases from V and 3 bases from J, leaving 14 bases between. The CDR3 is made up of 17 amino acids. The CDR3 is CASSQDGGARANERLFF. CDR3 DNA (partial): TGTGCCAGCAGCCAAGATGGGGGGGCGCGGGCCAACGAAAGATTATTT.

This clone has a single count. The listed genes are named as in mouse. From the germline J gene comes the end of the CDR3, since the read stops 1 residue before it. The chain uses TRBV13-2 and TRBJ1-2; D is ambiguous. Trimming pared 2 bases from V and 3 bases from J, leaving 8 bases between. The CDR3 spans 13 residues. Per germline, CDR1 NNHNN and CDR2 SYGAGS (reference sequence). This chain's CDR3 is CASGEEGYSDYTF. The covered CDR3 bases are TGTGCCAGCGGTGAAGAGGGCTACTCCGACTACACC.

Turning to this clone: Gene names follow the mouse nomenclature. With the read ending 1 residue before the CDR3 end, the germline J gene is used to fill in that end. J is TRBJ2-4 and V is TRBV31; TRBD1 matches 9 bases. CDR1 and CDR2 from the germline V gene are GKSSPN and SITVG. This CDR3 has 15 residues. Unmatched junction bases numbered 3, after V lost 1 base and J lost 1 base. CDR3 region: CAWSQDRGGQNTLYF. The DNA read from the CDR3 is TGTGCCTGGAGTCAGGACAGGGGTGGTCAAAACACCTTGTAC. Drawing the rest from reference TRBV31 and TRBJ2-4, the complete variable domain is AQTIHQWPVAEIKAVGSPLSLGCTIKGKSSPNLYWYWQATGGTLQQLFYSITVGQVESVVQLNLSASRPKDDQFILSTEKLLLSHSGFYLCAWSQDRGGQNTLYFGAGTRLSVL.

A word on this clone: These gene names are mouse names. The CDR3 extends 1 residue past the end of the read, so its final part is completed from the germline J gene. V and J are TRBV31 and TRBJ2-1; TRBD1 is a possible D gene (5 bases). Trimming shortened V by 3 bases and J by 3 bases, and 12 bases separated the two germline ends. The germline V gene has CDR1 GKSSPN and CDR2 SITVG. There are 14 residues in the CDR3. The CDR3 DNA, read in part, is TGTGCCTGGAGGAGCAGGGCGGGCTATGCTGAGCAGTTC. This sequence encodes CAWRSRAGYAEQF. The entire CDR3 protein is CAWRSRAGYAEQFF.